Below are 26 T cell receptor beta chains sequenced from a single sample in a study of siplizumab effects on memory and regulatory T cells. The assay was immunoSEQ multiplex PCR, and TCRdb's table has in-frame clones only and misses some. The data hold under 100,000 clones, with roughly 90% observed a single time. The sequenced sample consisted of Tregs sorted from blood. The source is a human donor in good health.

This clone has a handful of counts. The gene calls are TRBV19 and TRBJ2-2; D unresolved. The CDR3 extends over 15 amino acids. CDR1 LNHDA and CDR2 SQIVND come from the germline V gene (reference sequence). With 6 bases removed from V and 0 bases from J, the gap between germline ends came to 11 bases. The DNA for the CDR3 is TGTGCCAGTAGCAAAGGGTATTCGAACACCGGGGAGCTGTTTTTT. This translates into CASSKGYSNTGELFF.

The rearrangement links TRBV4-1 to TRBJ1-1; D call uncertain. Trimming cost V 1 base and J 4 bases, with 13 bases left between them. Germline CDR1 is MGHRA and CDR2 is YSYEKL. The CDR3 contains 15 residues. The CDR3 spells CASSQAVNKPTEAFF. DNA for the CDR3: TGCGCCAGCAGCCAAGCAGTAAACAAACCCACTGAAGCTTTCTTT.

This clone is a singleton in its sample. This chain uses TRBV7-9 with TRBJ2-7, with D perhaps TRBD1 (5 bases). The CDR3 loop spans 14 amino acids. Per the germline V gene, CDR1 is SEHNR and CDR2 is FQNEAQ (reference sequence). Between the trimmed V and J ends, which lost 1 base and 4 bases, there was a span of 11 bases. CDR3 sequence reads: CASSLGPPGYEQYF. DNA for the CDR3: TGTGCCAGCAGCTTAGGCCCCCCAGGGTACGAGCAGTACTTC.

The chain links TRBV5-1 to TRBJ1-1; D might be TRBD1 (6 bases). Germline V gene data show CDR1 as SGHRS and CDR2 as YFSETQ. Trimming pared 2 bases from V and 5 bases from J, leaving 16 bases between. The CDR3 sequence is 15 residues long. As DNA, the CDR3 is TGCGCCAGCAGCTTACAACAGGGCTCTATAACTGAAGCTTTCTTT. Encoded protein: CASSLQQGSITEAFF. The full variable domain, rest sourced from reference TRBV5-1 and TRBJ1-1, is KAGVTQTPRYLIKTRGQQVTLSCSPISGHRSVSWYQQTPGQGLQFLFEYFSETQRNKGNFPGRFSGRQFSNSRSEMNVSTLELGDSALYLCASSLQQGSITEAFFGQGTRLTVV.

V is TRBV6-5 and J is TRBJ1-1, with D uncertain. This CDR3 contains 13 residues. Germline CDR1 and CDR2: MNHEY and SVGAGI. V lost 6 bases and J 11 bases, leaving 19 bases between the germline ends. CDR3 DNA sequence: TGTGCCAGCAGACTAGGACTCAACCTAAAGGCTTTCTTT. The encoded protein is CASRLGLNLKAFF.

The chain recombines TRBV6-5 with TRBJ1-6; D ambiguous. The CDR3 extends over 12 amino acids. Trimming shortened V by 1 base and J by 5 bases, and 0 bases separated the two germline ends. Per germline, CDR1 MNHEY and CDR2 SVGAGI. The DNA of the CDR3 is TGTGCCAGCAGTTACTATAATTCACCCCTCCACTTT. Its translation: CASSYYNSPLHF.

CDR3 region: CACPEAGTRFREQYF. The CDR3, as DNA: TGTGCCTGTCCTGAAGCCGGGACACGGTTTCGGGAGCAGTACTTC. V usage is TRBV5-4 and J usage is TRBJ2-7; tentatively, D is TRBD1 (6 bases). Germline V gene data show CDR1 as SGHNT and CDR2 as YYREEE (reference sequence). V shed 10 bases and J shed 7 bases, with 27 bases lying between them. This CDR3 comprises 15 residues.

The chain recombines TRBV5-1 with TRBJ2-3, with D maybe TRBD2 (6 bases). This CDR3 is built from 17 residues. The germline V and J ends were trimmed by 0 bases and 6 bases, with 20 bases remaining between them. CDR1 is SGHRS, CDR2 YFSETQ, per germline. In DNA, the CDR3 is TGCGCCAGCAGCTTGGAACCGGGGGTCCCCTCCTTGGATACGCAGTATTTT. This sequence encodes CASSLEPGVPSLDTQYF. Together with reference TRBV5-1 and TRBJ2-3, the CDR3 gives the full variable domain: KAGVTQTPRYLIKTRGQQVTLSCSPISGHRSVSWYQQTPGQGLQFLFEYFSETQRNKGNFPGRFSGRQFSNSRSEMNVSTLELGDSALYLCASSLEPGVPSLDTQYFGPGTRLTVL.

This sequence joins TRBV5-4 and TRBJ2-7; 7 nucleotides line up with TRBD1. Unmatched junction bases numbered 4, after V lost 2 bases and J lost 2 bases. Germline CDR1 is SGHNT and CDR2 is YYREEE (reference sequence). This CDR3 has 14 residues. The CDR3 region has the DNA TGTGCCAGCAGCTTAAGACAGGGTCCCTACGAGCAGTACTTC. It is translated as CASSLRQGPYEQYF.

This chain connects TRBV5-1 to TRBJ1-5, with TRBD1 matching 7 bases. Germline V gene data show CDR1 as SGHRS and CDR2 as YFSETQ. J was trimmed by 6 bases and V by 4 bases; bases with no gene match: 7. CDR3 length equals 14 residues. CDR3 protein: CASSMTGPPQPQHF. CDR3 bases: TGCGCCAGCAGCATGACAGGGCCCCCTCAGCCCCAGCATTTT.

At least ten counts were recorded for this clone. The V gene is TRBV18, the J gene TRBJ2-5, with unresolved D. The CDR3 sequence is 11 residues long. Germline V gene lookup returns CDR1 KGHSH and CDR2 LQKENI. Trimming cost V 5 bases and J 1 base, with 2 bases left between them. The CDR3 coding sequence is TGTGCCAGCTCATCCCAAGAGACCCAGTACTTC. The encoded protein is CASSSQETQYF.

The CDR3 here is CASSFLQHTNEKLFF. The DNA for the CDR3 is TGTGCCAGCAGCTTTCTACAGCATACTAATGAAAAACTGTTTTTT. This chain connects TRBV5-6 to TRBJ1-4, with D hard to call. Germline V lookup: CDR1 SGHDT, CDR2 YYEEEE. The V gene lost 2 bases and the J gene lost 2 bases, with 10 bases spanning the gap. The CDR3 loop spans 15 amino acids.

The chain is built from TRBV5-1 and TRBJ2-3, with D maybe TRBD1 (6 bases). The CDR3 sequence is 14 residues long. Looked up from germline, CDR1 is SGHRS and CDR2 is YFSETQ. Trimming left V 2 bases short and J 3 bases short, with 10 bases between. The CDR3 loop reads CASSLGQLTDTQYF. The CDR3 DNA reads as TGCGCCAGCAGCTTAGGACAGTTAACAGATACGCAGTATTTT.

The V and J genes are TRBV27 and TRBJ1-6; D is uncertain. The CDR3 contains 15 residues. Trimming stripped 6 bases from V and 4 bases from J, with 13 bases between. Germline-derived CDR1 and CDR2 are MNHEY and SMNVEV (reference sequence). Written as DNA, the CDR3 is TGTGCCAGCAGACCCCTCCCGCGGTATAATTCACCCCTCCACTTT. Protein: CASRPLPRYNSPLHF.

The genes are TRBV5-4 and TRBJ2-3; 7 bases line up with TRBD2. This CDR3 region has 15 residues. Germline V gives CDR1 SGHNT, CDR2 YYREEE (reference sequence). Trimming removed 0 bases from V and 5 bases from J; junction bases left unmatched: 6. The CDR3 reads CASSLAQRGGDTQYF. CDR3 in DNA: TGTGCCAGCAGCTTGGCCCAGCGGGGAGGAGATACGCAGTATTTT.

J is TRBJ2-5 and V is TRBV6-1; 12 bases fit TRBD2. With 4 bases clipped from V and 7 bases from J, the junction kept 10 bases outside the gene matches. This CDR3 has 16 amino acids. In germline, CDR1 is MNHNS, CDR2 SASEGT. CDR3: CASSGALAGGPVTQYF. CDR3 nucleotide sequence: TGTGCCAGCAGTGGAGCCCTAGCGGGGGGGCCAGTGACCCAGTACTTC.

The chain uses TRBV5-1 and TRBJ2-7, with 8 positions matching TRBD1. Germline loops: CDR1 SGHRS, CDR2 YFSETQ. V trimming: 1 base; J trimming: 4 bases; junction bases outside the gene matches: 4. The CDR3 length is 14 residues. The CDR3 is CASSLRDRLYEQYF. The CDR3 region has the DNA TGCGCCAGCAGCTTGAGGGACAGGTTGTACGAGCAGTACTTC.

The CDR3 is CASSLTRSQGNEQFF. CDR3 DNA: TGTGCCAGCAGCCTTACTAGGTCTCAGGGGAATGAGCAGTTCTTC. The gene calls are TRBV5-5 and TRBJ2-1, with D possibly being TRBD1 (6 bases). Trimming shortened V by 4 bases and J by 7 bases, and 18 bases separated the two germline ends. CDR3 length: 15 amino acids. Germline lookup yields CDR1 SGHKS and CDR2 YYEKEE (reference sequence).

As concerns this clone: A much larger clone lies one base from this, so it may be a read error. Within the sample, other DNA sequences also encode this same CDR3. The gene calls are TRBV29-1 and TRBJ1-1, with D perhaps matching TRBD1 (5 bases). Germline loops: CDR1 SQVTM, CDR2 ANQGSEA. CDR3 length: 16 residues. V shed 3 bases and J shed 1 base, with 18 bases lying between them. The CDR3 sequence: CSVDGRGWGSNTEAFF. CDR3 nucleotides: TGCAGCGTTGATGGGCGGGGGTGGGGCTCGAACACTGAAGCTTTCTTT.

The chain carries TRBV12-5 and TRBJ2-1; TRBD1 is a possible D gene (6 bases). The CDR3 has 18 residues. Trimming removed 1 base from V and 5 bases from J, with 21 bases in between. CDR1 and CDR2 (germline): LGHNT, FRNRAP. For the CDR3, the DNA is TGTGCTAGTGGTTTGGCCGCTCCCAGGGTAGGGGGACACAATGAGCAGTTCTTC. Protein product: CASGLAAPRVGGHNEQFF. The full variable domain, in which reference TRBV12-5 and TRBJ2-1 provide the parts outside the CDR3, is DARVTQTPRHKVTEMGQEVTMRCQPILGHNTVFWYRQTMMQGLELLAYFRNRAPLDDSGMPKDRFSAEMPDATLATLKIQPSEPRDSAVYFCASGLAAPRVGGHNEQFFGPGTRLTVL.

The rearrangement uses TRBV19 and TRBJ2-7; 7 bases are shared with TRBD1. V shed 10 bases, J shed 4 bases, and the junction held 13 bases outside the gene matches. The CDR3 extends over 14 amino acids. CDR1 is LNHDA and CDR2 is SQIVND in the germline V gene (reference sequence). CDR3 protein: CATGTGVKNYEQYF. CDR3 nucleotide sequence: TGTGCCACCGGAACAGGGGTCAAAAATTACGAGCAGTACTTC.

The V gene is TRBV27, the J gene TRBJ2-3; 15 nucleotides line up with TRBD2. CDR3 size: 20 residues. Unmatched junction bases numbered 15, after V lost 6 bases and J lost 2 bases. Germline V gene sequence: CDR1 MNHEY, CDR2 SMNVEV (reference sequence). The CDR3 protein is CASSYSGLAGGLEITDTQYF. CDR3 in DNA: TGTGCCAGCAGCTACTCCGGACTAGCGGGGGGGCTTGAAATCACAGATACGCAGTATTTT.

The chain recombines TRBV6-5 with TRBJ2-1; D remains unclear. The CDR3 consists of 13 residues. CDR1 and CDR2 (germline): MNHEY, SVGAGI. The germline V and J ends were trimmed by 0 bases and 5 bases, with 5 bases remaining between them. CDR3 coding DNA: TGTGCCAGCAGTTACTCGGACCACAATGAGCAGTTCTTC. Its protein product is CASSYSDHNEQFF.

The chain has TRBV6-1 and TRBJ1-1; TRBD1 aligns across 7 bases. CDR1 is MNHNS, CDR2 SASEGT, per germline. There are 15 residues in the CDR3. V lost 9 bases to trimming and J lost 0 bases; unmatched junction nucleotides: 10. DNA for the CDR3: TGTGCCAGTAGGGGGCCAAACGCCTTGAACACTGAAGCTTTCTTT. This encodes CASRGPNALNTEAFF.

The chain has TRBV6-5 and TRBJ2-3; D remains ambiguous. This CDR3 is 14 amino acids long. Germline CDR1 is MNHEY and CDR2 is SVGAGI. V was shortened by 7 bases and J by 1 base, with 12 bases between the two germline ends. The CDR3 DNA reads TGTGCCAGCAAATGGGGTCTTGGCACAGATACGCAGTATTTT. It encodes CASKWGLGTDTQYF.

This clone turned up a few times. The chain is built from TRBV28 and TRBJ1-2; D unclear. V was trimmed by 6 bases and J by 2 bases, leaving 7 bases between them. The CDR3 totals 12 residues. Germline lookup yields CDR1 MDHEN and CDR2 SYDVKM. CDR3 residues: CASSEENYGYTF. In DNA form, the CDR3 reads TGTGCCAGCAGCGAGGAGAACTATGGCTACACCTTC.